Shown below are 19 T cell receptor beta chains from a single sample sequenced in a study of memory CD4+ T cells and cytomegalovirus serostatus. The sort gate was single viable CD3+CD4+CD8-CD45RO+ cells for memory CD4+ T cells. Assay: immunoSEQ multiplex PCR; the TCRdb copy retains only in-frame clones and omits some. The sample gives more than 45,000 clones, about 74% of which show up once; approximately 1.2% is in the top ten. The sample comprised memory CD4+ T cells from blood. The source of these receptors is an adult in good health and CMV-seropositive.

The chain has TRBV7-2 and TRBJ2-7, with a weak D call TRBD2 (6 bases). The V gene's germline CDR1 is SGHTA and CDR2 FQGNSA. The CDR3 runs to 15 residues. Between the trimmed V and J ends, which lost 1 base and 7 bases, there was a span of 17 bases. The CDR3 is CASSLGGLEGREQYF. DNA for the CDR3: TGTGCCAGCAGCTTAGGGGGCTTGGAGGGCAGGGAGCAGTACTTC.

J is TRBJ2-1 and V is TRBV6-5; possible D gene TRBD2, 7 bases. In germline, CDR1 is MNHEY, CDR2 SVGAGI. Trimming took off 6 bases at V and 1 base at J, with 13 bases between the two ends. This CDR3 is built from 15 residues. CDR3 bases: TGTGCCAGCAGCGAGCGGGGACAATCCTACAATGAGCAGTTCTTC. This gives the protein CASSERGQSYNEQFF.

V usage is TRBV7-9 and J usage is TRBJ2-1, with TRBD2 identical over 9 bases. V lost 5 bases and J lost 6; bases outside the gene matches: 8. The CDR3 contains 15 residues. The germline V gene has CDR1 SEHNR and CDR2 FQNEAQ (reference sequence). As DNA, the CDR3 is TGTGCCAGCAGCCACCCCACTAGCGGGTTCAATGAGCAGTTCTTC. Its translation is CASSHPTSGFNEQFF. The full variable domain, with the rest looked up from reference TRBV7-9 and TRBJ2-1, is DTGVSQNPRHKITKRGQNVTFRCDPISEHNRLYWYRQTLGQGPEFLTYFQNEAQLEKSRLLSDRFSAERPKGSFSTLEIQRTEQGDSAMYLCASSHPTSGFNEQFFGPGTRLTVL.

This clone was detected only once. The CDR3 nucleotides are TGTGCCAGCAGACCCATAGCGGGGGACACAGATACGCAGTATTTT. This codes for CASRPIAGDTDTQYF. This chain links TRBV6-5 with TRBJ2-3, with 9 bases matching TRBD2. Germline values: CDR1 MNHEY, CDR2 SVGAGI. With 6 bases clipped from V and 2 bases from J, the junction kept 6 bases outside the gene matches. The CDR3 length is 15 residues.

The CDR3 sequence is CASSWTGSSYNEQFF. CDR3 coding DNA: TGTGCCAGCAGCTGGACGGGCAGCTCCTACAATGAGCAGTTCTTC. This chain uses TRBV7-3 with TRBJ2-1; D unclear. Per germline, CDR1 SGHTA and CDR2 FQGTGA. Trimming removed 4 bases at V and 0 bases at J, with 10 bases between. This CDR3 is 15 amino acids long.

The chain is built from TRBV5-1 and TRBJ1-1; D gene ambiguous. Germline CDR1 reads SGHRS; CDR2 reads YFSETQ. This CDR3 contains 14 residues. With 0 bases removed from V and 7 bases from J, the gap between germline ends came to 13 bases. CDR3 region: CASSLVGFMDEAFF. CDR3 sequence (DNA): TGCGCCAGCAGCTTGGTTGGGTTTATGGATGAAGCTTTCTTT.

The genes are TRBV4-1 and TRBJ2-5; possibly TRBD2 for D (6 bases). The germline CDR1 and CDR2 sequences are MGHRA and YSYEKL. Trimming stripped 2 bases from V and 5 bases from J, with 18 bases between. CDR3 length equals 16 residues. The CDR3, as DNA: TGCGCCAGCAGCCAAAACCCCACACGGGAGTTGGAGACCCAGTACTTC. The encoded protein is CASSQNPTRELETQYF.

V and J are TRBV5-1 and TRBJ1-6; D is unresolved. The germline CDR1 and CDR2 sequences are SGHRS and YFSETQ. The CDR3 covers 12 residues. The germline V and J ends were trimmed by 0 bases and 14 bases, with 9 bases remaining between them. The CDR3 protein is CASSLDMGTLHF. As DNA, the CDR3 is TGCGCCAGCAGCTTGGACATGGGCACCCTCCACTTT.

This clone appeared once. The chain couples TRBV5-8 to TRBJ1-6, with D perhaps TRBD1 (6 bases). CDR1 SGHTS and CDR2 YDEGEE come from the germline V gene. Trimming took 0 bases from V and 4 from J, leaving 23 bases between them. This CDR3 is built from 20 residues. CDR3 residues: CASSLGDTTLRGYYNSPLHF. The CDR3 DNA follows: TGTGCCAGCAGCTTGGGGGACACCACCCTACGCGGTTATTATAATTCACCCCTCCACTTT.

This chain connects TRBV2 to TRBJ1-6; D possibly corresponds to TRBD1 (5 bases). V lost 6 bases, J lost 0 bases, and 21 bases lay in between. Looked up from germline, CDR1 is SNHLY and CDR2 is FYNNEI. The CDR3 loop spans 19 amino acids. The CDR3 is CASSPIPGLTSSYNSPLHF. CDR3 bases: TGTGCCAGCAGCCCTATCCCGGGGCTGACGAGCTCCTATAATTCACCCCTCCACTTT.

The V gene is TRBV10-3, the J gene TRBJ2-5; 8 positions agree with TRBD1. The CDR3 is 18 amino acids. Trimming took 2 bases from V and 2 from J; bases not matched to a gene: 13. Germline loops: CDR1 ENHRY, CDR2 SYGVKD. The chain's CDR3 is CAISEPSPDRAGQETQYF. CDR3 DNA sequence: TGTGCCATCAGTGAGCCTTCCCCGGACAGGGCGGGACAAGAGACCCAGTACTTC.

This sequence joins TRBV7-6 and TRBJ1-2, with unresolved D. The CDR3 length is 14 residues. CDR1 is SGHVS, CDR2 FNYEAQ, per germline. V dropped 1 base and J dropped 0 bases, with 6 bases sitting between them. CDR3 coding DNA: TGTGCCAGCAGCTTAGACGCTACTAACTATGGCTACACCTTC. Translating it yields CASSLDATNYGYTF.

In its sample, this clone ranks as medium-sized. The V call is TRBV11-2, the J call TRBJ2-7, with D perhaps matching TRBD1 or TRBD2 (5 bases each). This CDR3 is built from 14 residues. CDR1 SGHAT and CDR2 FQNNGV come from the germline V gene. V lost 0 bases and J lost 12, with 18 bases in between. This CDR3 reads CASSLDLLRDDRYF. The CDR3 DNA sequence: TGTGCCAGCAGCTTAGATCTACTTAGGGACGACCGGTACTTC.

V usage is TRBV5-6 and J usage is TRBJ2-7; no reliable D call. This CDR3 contains 13 residues. CDR1 and CDR2 from the germline V gene are SGHDT and YYEEEE. The V end was cut by 4 bases, the J end by 0 bases, with 8 bases between. The CDR3 DNA sequence: TGTGCCAGCAGCCGTGACATCTCCTACGAGCAGTACTTC. As protein: CASSRDISYEQYF. The whole variable domain, remainder taken from reference TRBV5-6 and TRBJ2-7, is DAGVTQSPTHLIKTRGQQVTLRCSPKSGHDTVSWYQQALGQGPQFIFQYYEEEERQRGNFPDRFSGHQFPNYSSELNVNALLLGDSALYLCASSRDISYEQYFGPGTRLTVT.

The gene calls are TRBV6-1 and TRBJ1-2, with 8 bases that match TRBD1. Germline CDR1 MNHNS, CDR2 SASEGT. V was clipped by 4 bases and J by 2 bases; unmatched bases: 6. The CDR3 covers 15 residues. CDR3 bases: TGTGCCAGCAGTGTCCGGGACAGGTCGAACTATGGCTACACCTTC. Residues: CASSVRDRSNYGYTF.

The chain carries TRBV7-9 and TRBJ2-1; 11 bases line up with TRBD2. The germline V gene encodes CDR1 SEHNR and CDR2 FQNEAQ (reference sequence). The V segment lost 5 bases and the J segment 4 bases; nucleotides outside the gene matches: 4. The CDR3 consists of 15 residues. DNA of the CDR3: TGTGCCAGCAGCGACCGACTAGCGGGGTACAATGAGCAGTTCTTC. It codes for CASSDRLAGYNEQFF.

The chain employs TRBV25-1 and TRBJ2-2; 8 positions agree with TRBD2. CDR1 MGHDK and CDR2 SYGVNS come from the germline V gene. The CDR3 loop spans 15 amino acids. V trimming: 9 bases; J trimming: 6 bases; junction bases outside the gene matches: 12. CDR3 sequence: CASSRRGAGAGELFF. In DNA, the CDR3 is TGTGCCAGTAGCCGGCGGGGGGCAGGGGCCGGGGAGCTGTTTTTT.

The chain carries TRBV2 and TRBJ2-2; possible D gene TRBD1, 6 bases. The CDR3 is 14 amino acids. The germline V and J ends were trimmed by 7 bases and 0 bases, with 9 bases remaining between them. Per germline, CDR1 SNHLY and CDR2 FYNNEI. CDR3 nucleotide sequence: TGTGCCAGCAAAGGGACAACGAACACCGGGGAGCTGTTTTTT. It yields the protein CASKGTTNTGELFF.

This clone was detected once. V usage is TRBV4-3 and J usage is TRBJ2-2; D unclear. Trimming shortened V by 0 bases and J by 1 base, and 15 bases separated the two germline ends. Per germline, CDR1 LGHNA and CDR2 YSLEER. The CDR3 loop spans 18 amino acids. Written as DNA, the CDR3 is TGCGCCAGCAGCCAAGAAGCGAGTGCTGGCAGGAACACCGGGGAGCTGTTTTTT. Amino acids: CASSQEASAGRNTGELFF.